The present T cell receptor beta chain was sequenced within a study of blood T cell repertoires in COVID-19. Overall study: Collection of acute and convalescent COVID-19 samples took place in the United States, Italy and Spain. T cells, B-cell-depleted T cells, or PBMCs supplied cDNA or gDNA.

Measured with immunoSEQ multiplex PCR; TCRdb has only the in-frame clones, and not every one. The sample has around 30,000 clones, roughly 88% seen once; the top ten hold approximately 20%. The CDR3 covers 12 residues. Germline assignment: CDR1 KGHDR and CDR2 SFDVKD. V lost 4 bases and J 4 bases, leaving 4 bases between the germline ends. This receptor was taken from an elderly man with acute or convalescent COVID-19. The chain uses TRBV24-1 and TRBJ1-5; D is undetermined. What was sequenced was peripheral blood. This CDR3 is CATSDLNQPQHF. DNA for the CDR3: TGTGCCACCAGTGACCTGAATCAGCCCCAGCATTTT.